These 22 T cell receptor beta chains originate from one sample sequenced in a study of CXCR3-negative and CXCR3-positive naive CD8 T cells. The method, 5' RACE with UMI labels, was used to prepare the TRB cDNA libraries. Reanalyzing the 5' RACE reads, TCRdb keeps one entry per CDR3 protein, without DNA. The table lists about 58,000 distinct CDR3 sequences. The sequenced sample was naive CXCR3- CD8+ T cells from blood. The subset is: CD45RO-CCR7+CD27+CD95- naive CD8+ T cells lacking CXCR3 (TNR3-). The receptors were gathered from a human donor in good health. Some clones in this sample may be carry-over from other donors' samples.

CDR3 amino acids: CASNNVGGTINNEQFF. V usage is TRBV4-3 and J usage is TRBJ2-1; TCRdb indicates TRBD2, and absent DNA this call remains unverified. The CDR3 is 16 residues long. CDR1 LGHNA and CDR2 YSLEER come from the germline V gene.

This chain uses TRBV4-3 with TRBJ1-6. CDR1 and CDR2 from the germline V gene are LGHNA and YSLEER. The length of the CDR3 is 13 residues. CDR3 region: CASSQDRGSPLHF.

CDR3 sequence: CATSTGGSEAFF. This chain uses TRBV15 with TRBJ1-1; TCRdb designates TRBD1, a call that cannot be tested without DNA. CDR1 LNHNV and CDR2 YYDKDF come from the germline V gene (reference sequence). The CDR3 extends over 12 amino acids.

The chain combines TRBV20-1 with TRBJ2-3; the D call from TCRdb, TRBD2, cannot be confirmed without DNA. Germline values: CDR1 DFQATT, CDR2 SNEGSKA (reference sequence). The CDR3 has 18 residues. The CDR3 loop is CSARGPSGGILITDTQYF.

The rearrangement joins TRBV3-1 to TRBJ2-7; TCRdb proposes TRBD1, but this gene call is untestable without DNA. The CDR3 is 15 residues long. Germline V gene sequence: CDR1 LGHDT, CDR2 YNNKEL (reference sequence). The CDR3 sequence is CASSQVETGSYEQYF.

The CDR3 sequence: CASSQQGVGTGELFF. The chain employs TRBV4-1 and TRBJ2-2; the D call of TRBD1 rests on TCRdb alone, since no DNA is present to check it. Germline CDR1 reads MGHRA; CDR2 reads YSYEKL. The CDR3 is made up of 15 amino acids.

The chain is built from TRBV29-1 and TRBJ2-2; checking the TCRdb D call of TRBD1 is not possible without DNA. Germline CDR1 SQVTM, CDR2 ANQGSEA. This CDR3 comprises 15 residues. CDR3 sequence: CSVGTGGRDTGELFF.

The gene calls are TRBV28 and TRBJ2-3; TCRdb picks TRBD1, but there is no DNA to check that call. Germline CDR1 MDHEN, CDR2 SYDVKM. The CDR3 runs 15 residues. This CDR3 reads CASSLWTGATDTQYF.

CDR3 loop: CASSLAPRSYEQYF. V is TRBV7-6 and J is TRBJ2-7. CDR3 length: 14 residues. Germline V gene data show CDR1 as SGHVS and CDR2 as FNYEAQ.

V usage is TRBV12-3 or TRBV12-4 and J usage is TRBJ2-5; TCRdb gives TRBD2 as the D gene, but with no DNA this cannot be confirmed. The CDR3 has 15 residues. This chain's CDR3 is CASSLVAGDQETQYF.

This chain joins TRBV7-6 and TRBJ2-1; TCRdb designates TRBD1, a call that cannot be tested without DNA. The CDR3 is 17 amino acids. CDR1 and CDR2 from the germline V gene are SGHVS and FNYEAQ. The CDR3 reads CASSSTGARRAYNEQFF.

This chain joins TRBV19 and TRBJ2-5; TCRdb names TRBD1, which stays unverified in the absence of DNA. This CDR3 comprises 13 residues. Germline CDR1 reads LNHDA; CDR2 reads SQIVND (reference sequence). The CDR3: CASSIASTGAQYF. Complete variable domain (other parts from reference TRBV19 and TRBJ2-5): DGGITQSPKYLFRKEGQNVTLSCEQNLNHDAMYWYRQDPGQGLRLIYYSQIVNDFQKGDIAEGYSVSREKKESFPLTVTSAQKNPTAFYLCASSIASTGAQYFGPGTRLLVL.

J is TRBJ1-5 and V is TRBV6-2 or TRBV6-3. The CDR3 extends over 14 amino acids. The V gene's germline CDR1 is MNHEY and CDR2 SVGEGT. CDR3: CASSYSEGSQPQHF.

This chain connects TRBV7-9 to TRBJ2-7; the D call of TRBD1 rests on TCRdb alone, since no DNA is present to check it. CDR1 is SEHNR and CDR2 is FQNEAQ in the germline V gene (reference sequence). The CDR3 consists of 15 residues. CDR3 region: CASSTNSGNRYEQYF. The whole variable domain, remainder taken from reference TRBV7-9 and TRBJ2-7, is DTGVSQNPRHKITKRGQNVTFRCDPISEHNRLYWYRQTLGQGPEFLTYFQNEAQLEKSRLLSDRFSAERPKGSFSTLEIQRTEQGDSAMYLCASSTNSGNRYEQYFGPGTRLTVT.

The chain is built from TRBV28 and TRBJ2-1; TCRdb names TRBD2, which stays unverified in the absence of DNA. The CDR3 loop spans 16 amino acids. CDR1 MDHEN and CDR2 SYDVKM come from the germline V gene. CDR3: CASSLYTGGPEGEQFF.

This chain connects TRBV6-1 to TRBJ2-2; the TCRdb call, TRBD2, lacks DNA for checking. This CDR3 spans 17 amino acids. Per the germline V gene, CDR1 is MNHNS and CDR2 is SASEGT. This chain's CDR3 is CASSEGGLAGATGELFF.

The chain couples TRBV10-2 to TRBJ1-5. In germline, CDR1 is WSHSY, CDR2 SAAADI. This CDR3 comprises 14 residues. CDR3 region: CASSETQVYQTQHF.

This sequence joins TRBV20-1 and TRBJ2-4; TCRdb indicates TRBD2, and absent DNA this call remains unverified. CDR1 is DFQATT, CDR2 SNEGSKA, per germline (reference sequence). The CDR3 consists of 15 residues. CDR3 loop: CSARVLAGVDNIQYF.

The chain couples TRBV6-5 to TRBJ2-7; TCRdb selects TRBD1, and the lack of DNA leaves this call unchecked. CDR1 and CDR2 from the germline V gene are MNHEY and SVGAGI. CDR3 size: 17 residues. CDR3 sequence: CASSYSEVLGESYEQYF.

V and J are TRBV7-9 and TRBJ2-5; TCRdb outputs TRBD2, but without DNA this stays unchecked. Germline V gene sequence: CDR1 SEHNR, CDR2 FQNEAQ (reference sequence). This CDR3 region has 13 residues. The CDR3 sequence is CASRTTRKETQYF.

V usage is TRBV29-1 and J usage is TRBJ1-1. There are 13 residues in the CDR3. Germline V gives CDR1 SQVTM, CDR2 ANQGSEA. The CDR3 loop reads CSVGGYENTEAFF.

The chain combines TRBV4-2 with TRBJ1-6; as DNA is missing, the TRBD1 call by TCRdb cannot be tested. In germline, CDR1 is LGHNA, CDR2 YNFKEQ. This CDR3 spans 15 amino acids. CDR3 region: CASSQPGQTDSPLHF.